A single sample gave rise to the 23 T cell receptor beta chains below, sequenced in a study of shared clonotypes between healthy human individuals (dated by TCRdb to about 2020). CD8 naive samples were CD45RO-negative cells positively selected for CCR7, giving a CD45RA+CCR7+ population that excluded TemRA cells. Library generation was performed with the immunoSEQ multiplex PCR assay. TCRdb obtained this table from immuneACCESS and retained in-frame rearrangements with V and J assigned. These tables miss some clones; where compared with another copy, unresolved V genes account for less than half of the shortfall, and the remainder is unexplained. This sample has nearly 2 million clones in its table, and over 85% of those were observed once. The ten largest clones capture more than 0.9% of the sample. Material for sequencing was naive CD8+ T cells sorted from blood. The sample's cell subset or site label is to be understood as: CD45RA+CCR7+. These receptors came from a man aged 18 to 29 in good health.

The sample holds one count of this clone. In nucleotides, the CDR3 is TGTGCCATCAGTGAGTCGATTGGGACAGGGGCCACAGATACGCAGTATTTT. Translated: CAISESIGTGATDTQYF. This chain uses TRBV10-3 with TRBJ2-3, with 10 bases lining up with TRBD1. The CDR3 extends over 17 amino acids. Germline trimming cut 0 bases from V and 2 bases from J; bases unmatched to any gene: 5. Per the germline V gene, CDR1 is ENHRY and CDR2 is SYGVKD.

This clone appeared a few times. This chain connects TRBV10-1 to TRBJ2-7; TRBD1 aligns across 10 bases. J was trimmed by 3 bases and V by 3 bases; bases with no gene match: 2. The CDR3 has 14 residues. Germline loops: CDR1 WNHNN, CDR2 SYGVQD (reference sequence). The CDR3 loop is CASSDRDRGYEQYF. For the CDR3, the DNA is TGCGCCAGCAGTGACCGGGACAGGGGCTACGAGCAGTACTTC.

This clone was recorded once. Other DNA sequences of this sample code for an identical CDR3. The chain recombines TRBV7-2 with TRBJ2-7; 7 bases agree with TRBD1. The CDR3 spans 14 residues. From germline, CDR1 is SGHTA and CDR2 FQGNSA. The junction had 6 bases not matched to a gene; V was cut back by 1 base and J by 6 bases. Written as DNA, the CDR3 is TGTGCCAGCAGCTTAGTAGGGGGCTCCGGCGAGCAGTACTTC. It encodes CASSLVGGSGEQYF.

The CDR3 coding sequence is TGTGCCACCGATAAGGGACTCACAGATACGCAGTATTTT. It is translated as CATDKGLTDTQYF. The V call is TRBV28, the J call TRBJ2-3; possible D gene TRBD2, 6 bases. The CDR3 is made up of 13 amino acids. V was shortened by 10 bases and J by 2 bases, with 13 bases between the two germline ends. Germline assignment: CDR1 MDHEN and CDR2 SYDVKM. The full variable domain, in which reference TRBV28 and TRBJ2-3 provide the parts outside the CDR3, is DVKVTQSSRYLVKRTGEKVFLECVQDMDHENMFWYRQDPGLGLRLIYFSYDVKMKEKGDIPEGYSVSREKKERFSLILESASTNQTSMYLCATDKGLTDTQYFGPGTRLTVL.

The CDR3 loop reads CASSLPGTAAYEQYF. The CDR3, as DNA: TGTGCCAGCAGCTTACCTGGGACTGCAGCCTACGAGCAGTACTTC. V and J are TRBV13 and TRBJ2-7, with D maybe TRBD2 (6 bases). V was cut by 2 bases and J by 2 bases, with 13 bases left in between. The CDR3 runs to 15 residues. The germline CDR1 and CDR2 sequences are PRHDT and FYEKMQ (reference sequence).

V and J are TRBV11-2 and TRBJ2-2, with a possible D match to TRBD2 (6 bases). The V end lost 1 base, the J end lost 5 bases, and 20 bases lay between the germline ends. Germline V gives CDR1 SGHAT, CDR2 FQNNGV. There are 18 residues in the CDR3. Written as DNA, the CDR3 is TGTGCCAGCAGCTTAGTATTTGGGGTAGAGGGAGGAACCGGGGAGCTGTTTTTT. Translation gives CASSLVFGVEGGTGELFF.

The gene calls are TRBV5-1 and TRBJ2-7; 10 bases are shared with TRBD1. Germline loops: CDR1 SGHRS, CDR2 YFSETQ. Germline trimming cut 4 bases from V and 2 bases from J; bases unmatched to any gene: 12. This CDR3 is built from 17 residues. CDR3 sequence (DNA): TGCGCCAGCAGCCGAAACCCCGGGACAGGGGTTACCTACGAGCAGTACTTC. Amino acid sequence: CASSRNPGTGVTYEQYF.

The V and J genes are TRBV7-2 and TRBJ2-7; 11 bases are shared with TRBD2. The V segment lost 1 base and the J segment 6 bases; nucleotides outside the gene matches: 8. This CDR3 comprises 16 residues. Germline assignment: CDR1 SGHTA and CDR2 FQGNSA. CDR3 protein: CASSLGVPLAGGEQYF. CDR3 nucleotide sequence: TGTGCCAGCAGCTTAGGAGTACCGCTAGCGGGGGGCGAGCAGTACTTC.

Comments on this clone: The junction shows a germline mismatch at one end, possibly a read error. This chain links TRBV7-7 with TRBJ2-1; D gene unclear. The CDR3 length is 15 residues. Germline V CDR1 and CDR2: SSHAT, FNYEAQ (reference sequence). CDR3 coding DNA: TGTGCTAGCAGCTTAGAAGAGGCGCCGGTCAATGAGCAGTTCTTC. It specifies CASSLEEAPVNEQFF.

The V and J genes are TRBV21-1 and TRBJ1-6; TRBD1 is the table's D call, not checked against the DNA. TRBV21-1 is a pseudogene. CDR3 size: 18 residues. CDR3 loop: CASSKRDRESSYNSPLHF. CDR3 in DNA: TGTGCCAGCAGCAAAAGGGACAGGGAGAGCTCCTATAATTCACCCCTCCACTTT.

This rearrangement joins TRBV20-1 to TRBJ1-2; D call uncertain. This CDR3 contains 10 residues. V dropped 5 bases and J dropped 4 bases, with 5 bases sitting between them. Per germline, CDR1 DFQATT and CDR2 SNEGSKA (reference sequence). The CDR3 region has the DNA TGCAGTGCTCTCCCCTATGGCTACACCTTC. Translated: CSALPYGYTF.

In DNA form, the CDR3 reads TGCGCCAGCAGCTCAGGATGGGACACAGATACGCAGTATTTT. Encoded protein: CASSSGWDTDTQYF. The chain carries TRBV5-1 and TRBJ2-3; D unresolved. With 3 bases removed from V and 2 bases from J, the gap between germline ends came to 10 bases. There are 14 residues in the CDR3. CDR1 and CDR2 (germline): SGHRS, YFSETQ.

This clone was picked up a small number of times. The CDR3 DNA follows: TGTGCCAGCAGCGAGTCGACGGGGGCTCAGCCCCAGCATTTT. Translated: CASSESTGAQPQHF. The genes are TRBV7-9 and TRBJ1-5; possible D gene TRBD1, 6 bases. This CDR3 comprises 14 residues. Germline CDR1 reads SEHNR; CDR2 reads FQNEAQ (reference sequence). V was cut by 5 bases and J by 6 bases, with 14 bases left in between.

V is TRBV19 and J is TRBJ2-7, with D perhaps assigned TRBD1 or TRBD2 (5 bases each). The V and J ends lost 6 bases and 3 bases respectively, with 21 bases between them. Germline V gives CDR1 LNHDA, CDR2 SQIVND (reference sequence). This CDR3 contains 16 residues. The DNA of the CDR3 is TGTGCCAGTAGCCAACACCCAGGGAGTTATAACTACGAGCAGTACTTC. Translation gives CASSQHPGSYNYEQYF.

J is TRBJ2-2 and V is TRBV13; D uncertain. Trimming took 4 bases from V and 6 from J, leaving 15 bases between them. In germline, CDR1 is PRHDT, CDR2 FYEKMQ (reference sequence). CDR3 size: 15 residues. The CDR3 here is CASSSVNRYAGELFF. The CDR3 DNA reads as TGTGCCAGCAGCTCCGTGAACCGTTACGCCGGGGAGCTGTTTTTT.

This chain joins TRBV5-4 and TRBJ2-7, with 8 bases aligning to TRBD2. There are 13 residues in the CDR3. The germline CDR1 and CDR2 sequences are SGHNT and YYREEE (reference sequence). Germline trimming cut 7 bases from V and 5 bases from J; bases unmatched to any gene: 8. In DNA form, the CDR3 reads TGTGCCAGCCAGATCGGGGGGGGCCACGAGCAGTACTTC. Its protein product is CASQIGGGHEQYF.

The chain couples TRBV28 to TRBJ2-2, with TRBD1 identical over 8 bases. Germline CDR1 and CDR2: MDHEN and SYDVKM. The CDR3 totals 17 residues. J lost 3 bases, V lost 2 bases, and 8 bases had no gene match. Here the CDR3 DNA reads TGTGCCAGCAGTTTAAGTGAGTGGACAGGGCACACCGGGGAGCTGTTTTTT. Its protein product is CASSLSEWTGHTGELFF.

As DNA, the CDR3 is TGTGCCAGCAGCTTATCGGCAGGGTTAAATTCACCCCTCCACTTT. It specifies CASSLSAGLNSPLHF. V gene TRBV7-2 combines with J gene TRBJ1-6; maybe TRBD1 (5 bases). This CDR3 contains 15 residues. CDR1 is SGHTA, CDR2 FQGNSA, per germline. Trimming removed 2 bases from V and 7 bases from J, with 12 bases in between. Full variable domain (remainder filled in from reference TRBV7-2 and TRBJ1-6): GAGVSQSPSNKVTEKGKDVELRCDPISGHTALYWYRQSLGQGLEFLIYFQGNSAPDKSGLPSDRFSAERTGGSVSTLTIQRTQQEDSAVYLCASSLSAGLNSPLHFGNGTRLTVT.

This chain uses TRBV6-1 with TRBJ1-2; D might be TRBD1 (5 bases). Per the germline V gene, CDR1 is MNHNS and CDR2 is SASEGT. The CDR3 contains 16 residues. V was clipped by 0 bases and J by 4 bases, with 15 bases between them. The CDR3 region is CASSEAKSPGLYGYTF. CDR3 nucleotides: TGTGCCAGCAGTGAAGCGAAATCCCCAGGGCTCTATGGCTACACCTTC.

The chain links TRBV2 to TRBJ2-1; D is unclear. Germline loops: CDR1 SNHLY, CDR2 FYNNEI. The CDR3 covers 18 residues. Trimming cost V 1 base and J 0 bases, with 16 bases left between them. The CDR3 loop is CASSEGVPIGLSYNEQFF. The CDR3 DNA reads as TGTGCCAGCAGTGAAGGGGTACCTATCGGGCTCTCCTACAATGAGCAGTTCTTC.

V gene TRBV7-9 combines with J gene TRBJ2-7; weak D call: TRBD2 (5 bases). Germline CDR1 reads SEHNR; CDR2 reads FQNEAQ (reference sequence). The V gene lost 4 bases and the J gene lost 0 bases, with 13 bases spanning the gap. The CDR3 contains 15 residues. The CDR3 loop is CASSSADGSSYEQYF. CDR3 coding DNA: TGTGCCAGCAGCTCAGCGGACGGTTCCTCCTACGAGCAGTACTTC. The full variable domain, rest sourced from reference TRBV7-9 and TRBJ2-7, is DTGVSQNPRHKITKRGQNVTFRCDPISEHNRLYWYRQTLGQGPEFLTYFQNEAQLEKSRLLSDRFSAERPKGSFSTLEIQRTEQGDSAMYLCASSSADGSSYEQYFGPGTRLTVT.

The rearrangement uses TRBV4-3 and TRBJ2-1, with TRBD2 matching over 14 bases. Germline CDR1 and CDR2: LGHNA and YSLEER. V gave up 3 bases and J gave up 7 bases; unmatched junction bases: 8. This CDR3 has 17 amino acids. The CDR3 spells CASSHLPGLAGVNEQFF. The CDR3 DNA reads TGCGCCAGCAGCCACCTACCGGGACTAGCGGGAGTGAATGAGCAGTTCTTC.

This sequence joins TRBV4-1 and TRBJ1-5; possibly TRBD1 for D (5 bases). V was pared by 4 bases and J by 0 bases, with 7 bases between. Germline V gene sequence: CDR1 MGHRA, CDR2 YSYEKL. This CDR3 has 14 amino acids. The CDR3 DNA is TGCGCCAGCAGCCGGGACCTTAGCAATCAGCCCCAGCATTTT. It codes for CASSRDLSNQPQHF.